One sample yielded the 20 T cell receptor beta chains listed below, sequenced in a study of cytomegalovirus exposure and HLA in healthy donors. Primers: 60 Vbeta forward and 13 Jbeta reverse. The table came from immunoSEQ multiplex PCR; TCRdb's copy has only in-frame clones and leaves some out. The sample yields about 110,000 clones, 81% seen once. Sequencing used PBMCs. These receptors were obtained from a woman aged 30 to 39 in good health and CMV-seronegative.

The chain joins TRBV27 to TRBJ2-1, with TRBD2 as a possible D gene (5 bases). The germline gives CDR1 MNHEY, CDR2 SMNVEV (reference sequence). The CDR3 has 13 residues. The ends were cut back, 3 bases at V and 9 bases at J, with 12 bases in the middle. For the CDR3, the DNA is TGTGCCAGCAGTTTTGTCGAGGGTGGTGAGCAGTTCTTC. Translating it yields CASSFVEGGEQFF.

The chain couples TRBV5-4 to TRBJ2-3, with D possibly matching TRBD1 (6 bases). Per germline, CDR1 SGHNT and CDR2 YYREEE (reference sequence). The CDR3 totals 14 residues. V shed 3 bases and J shed 1 base, with 9 bases lying between them. CDR3 DNA sequence: TGTGCCAGCAGCTCGCGACAGGGCACAGATACGCAGTATTTT. This sequence encodes CASSSRQGTDTQYF.

The rearrangement joins TRBV5-1 to TRBJ1-2; D remains ambiguous. V shed 2 bases and J shed 6 bases, with 14 bases lying between them. Germline lookup yields CDR1 SGHRS and CDR2 YFSETQ. This CDR3 contains 14 residues. CDR3 in amino acids: CASSFSAQRDGYTF. The CDR3 region has the DNA TGCGCCAGCAGCTTTTCAGCACAGAGGGATGGCTACACCTTC.

As for this clone: Germline is not matched at one junction end, which may reflect a read error. Other DNA sequences in the same sample also yield this CDR3. V gene TRBV6-4 combines with J gene TRBJ2-7, with D possibly matching TRBD2 (6 bases). The CDR3 is 14 amino acids. Germline V CDR1 and CDR2: MRHNA, SNTAGT. The CDR3 spells CASSRDSFSYEQYF. The CDR3 nucleotides are TGTGCCAGCAGTCGGGACTCATTCTCCTATGAGCAGTACTTC.

V usage is TRBV5-1 and J usage is TRBJ2-1; 8 bases line up with TRBD2. Per germline, CDR1 SGHRS and CDR2 YFSETQ. CDR3 length: 15 residues. Unmatched junction bases numbered 6, after V lost 0 bases and J lost 7 bases. The CDR3 DNA reads TGCGCCAGCAGCTTGGGAACGGGAGGGCCGAATGAGCAGTTCTTC. Translation: CASSLGTGGPNEQFF.

The chain has TRBV7-2 and TRBJ2-3; 8 bases fit TRBD2. CDR1 SGHTA and CDR2 FQGNSA come from the germline V gene. This CDR3 spans 16 amino acids. V gave up 6 bases and J gave up 1 base; unmatched junction bases: 9. The DNA of the CDR3 is TGTGCCAGCAGTCTCGGACCCGGGGGGGGCACAGATACGCAGTATTTT. Translating it yields CASSLGPGGGTDTQYF.

The chain joins TRBV6-1 to TRBJ2-7, with D tentatively TRBD1 (5 bases). The germline V gene has CDR1 MNHNS and CDR2 SASEGT. The CDR3 length is 16 residues. V was shortened by 2 bases and J by 3 bases, with 17 bases between the two germline ends. The CDR3 sequence is CASSELDTLGLYEQYF. CDR3 nucleotides: TGTGCCAGCAGTGAACTGGACACTTTGGGCCTCTACGAGCAGTACTTC.

This chain uses TRBV4-1 with TRBJ2-5; 11 bases match TRBD2. Germline trimming cut 1 base from V and 1 base from J; bases unmatched to any gene: 5. Per germline, CDR1 MGHRA and CDR2 YSYEKL. This CDR3 has 17 residues. CDR3: CASSQGTGTSGQETQYF. CDR3 bases: TGCGCCAGCAGCCAAGGGACCGGGACTAGCGGCCAAGAGACCCAGTACTTC.

The chain joins TRBV4-2 to TRBJ2-3, with 9 nucleotides matching TRBD1. J was trimmed by 3 bases and V by 5 bases; bases with no gene match: 9. The CDR3 runs to 16 residues. Germline CDR1 and CDR2: LGHNA and YNFKEQ. CDR3 region: CASSSSGTGRTDTQYF. The CDR3 coding sequence is TGTGCCAGCAGCTCCTCCGGGACAGGGCGGACAGATACGCAGTATTTT.

The gene calls are TRBV7-2 and TRBJ2-5, with D perhaps matching TRBD2 (6 bases). The CDR3 consists of 15 residues. Trimming took 4 bases from V and 3 from J, leaving 15 bases between them. Germline CDR1 and CDR2: SGHTA and FQGNSA. The CDR3, as DNA: TGTGCCAGCAGCTCCCTATGGGGCGGGAAAGAGACCCAGTACTTC. Translated, it gives CASSSLWGGKETQYF.

This clone was counted a single time. The V and J genes are TRBV12-5 and TRBJ1-3; tentative D call: TRBD1 (6 bases). This CDR3 spans 14 amino acids. Trimming removed 5 bases from V and 4 bases from J, with 12 bases in between. CDR1 and CDR2 (germline): LGHNT, FRNRAP. The CDR3 region is CASGNTGSGNTIYF. The CDR3 DNA is TGTGCTAGTGGTAACACAGGGTCCGGAAACACCATATATTTT.

The gene calls are TRBV9 and TRBJ2-6; 10 bases fit TRBD2. The CDR3 contains 20 residues. Per the germline V gene, CDR1 is SGDLS and CDR2 is YYNGEE. With 4 bases clipped from V and 0 bases from J, the junction kept 13 bases outside the gene matches. The CDR3: CASSTRTSGRYLSGANVLTF. CDR3 in DNA: TGTGCCAGCAGCACTCGGACTAGCGGAAGATACCTCTCTGGGGCCAACGTCCTGACTTTC.

There are a few counts of this clone. The chain has TRBV6-1 and TRBJ2-1, with 10 bases matching TRBD2. In germline, CDR1 is MNHNS, CDR2 SASEGT. V gave up 0 bases and J gave up 8 bases; unmatched junction bases: 4. The CDR3 consists of 15 residues. Here the CDR3 reads CASSEATSGWDEQFF. CDR3 bases: TGTGCCAGCAGTGAAGCGACTAGCGGGTGGGATGAGCAGTTCTTC.

V is TRBV7-9 and J is TRBJ2-2, with 7 nucleotides matching TRBD1. V trimming: 5 bases; J trimming: 6 bases; junction bases outside the gene matches: 9. The CDR3 extends over 15 amino acids. Per the germline V gene, CDR1 is SEHNR and CDR2 is FQNEAQ (reference sequence). In DNA, the CDR3 is TGTGCCAGCAGCCCAACACAGGGGTTCCCCGGGGAGCTGTTTTTT. It translates to CASSPTQGFPGELFF. Full variable domain (missing parts from reference TRBV7-9 and TRBJ2-2): DTGVSQNPRHKITKRGQNVTFRCDPISEHNRLYWYRQTLGQGPEFLTYFQNEAQLEKSRLLSDRFSAERPKGSFSTLEIQRTEQGDSAMYLCASSPTQGFPGELFFGEGSRLTVL.

The rearrangement uses TRBV4-2 and TRBJ2-1; 11 nucleotides align to TRBD1. V gave up 6 bases and J gave up 7 bases; unmatched junction bases: 11. Germline V CDR1 and CDR2: LGHNA, YNFKEQ. This CDR3 spans 16 amino acids. The CDR3 is CASSPRRTGGANEQFF. The CDR3 DNA reads TGTGCCAGCAGTCCTAGAAGGACAGGGGGCGCGAATGAGCAGTTCTTC.

V and J are TRBV5-5 and TRBJ2-7; TRBD2 matches 9 bases. The germline V gene encodes CDR1 SGHKS and CDR2 YYEKEE (reference sequence). The junction had 7 bases not matched to a gene; V was cut back by 0 bases and J by 3 bases. The CDR3 contains 16 residues. The CDR3 here is CASSLASSGNLYEQYF. In DNA, the CDR3 is TGTGCCAGCAGCTTGGCCTCTAGCGGGAATCTCTACGAGCAGTACTTC.

This chain uses TRBV11-2 with TRBJ2-7; D not certain. CDR1 and CDR2 from the germline V gene are SGHAT and FQNNGV. V was clipped by 1 base and J by 4 bases, with 20 bases between them. The CDR3 is made up of 17 amino acids. The CDR3 protein is CASSLVSRFRGEYEQYF. The DNA of the CDR3 is TGTGCCAGCAGCTTAGTATCGCGTTTTCGAGGAGAGTACGAGCAGTACTTC.

V usage is TRBV6-1 and J usage is TRBJ1-5; D is uncertain. The V gene's germline CDR1 is MNHNS and CDR2 SASEGT. The V end was cut by 7 bases, the J end by 4 bases, with 14 bases between. The CDR3 length is 14 residues. The CDR3 bases are TGTGCCAGCAAAGTAAATGGTAGAAATCAGCCCCAGCATTTT. Its translation: CASKVNGRNQPQHF.

The V call is TRBV6-1, the J call TRBJ1-5; 7 nucleotides align to TRBD1. This CDR3 comprises 15 residues. The germline gives CDR1 MNHNS, CDR2 SASEGT. Trimming took 6 bases from V and 7 from J; bases not matched to a gene: 12. The CDR3 nucleotides read TGTGCCAGCAGGACTCAATATACAGGGGTGCAGCCCCAGCATTTT. Its translation is CASRTQYTGVQPQHF.

The J gene is TRBJ2-3, the V gene TRBV7-5; the table's D call TRBD1 went unverified against the DNA. TRBV7-5 is designated a pseudogene. The CDR3 loop spans 13 amino acids. This CDR3 is CGLTGYSTDTQYF. DNA for the CDR3: TGTGGCCTGACAGGCTACAGCACAGATACGCAGTATTTT.